The source of this T cell receptor beta chain is a study of post-analysis software for immune sequencing data. The germline gives CDR1 DFQATT, CDR2 SNEGSKA (reference sequence). The CDR3 is 13 residues long. Trimming stripped 0 bases from V and 7 bases from J, with 10 bases between. Unique molecular identifiers had been added to the TCR beta cDNA libraries. TCRdb fed the PCR reads into MiXCR, producing one record per CDR3 protein. The table lists hundreds of thousands of distinct CDR3 sequences, about 50% of them singletons. Comments on this clonotype: Its antigen is not known.

Overall study findings and caveats: Analysis by F measure revealed that same-batch samples clustered strongly together. A handful of TRBV segments were significantly more frequent in patients than in controls. TRBV5-6, TRBV5-1 and TRBV20-1 were among these segments. Diversity measured as normalized Chao1 was significantly lower in multiple sclerosis patients than in controls.

The V and J genes are TRBV20-1 and TRBJ1-5; D might be TRBD1 (5 bases). The clonotype was recovered from a girl aged 10 to 17 with multiple sclerosis. The sequenced material came from blood. The CDR3 region has the DNA TGCAGTGCTAGAGAAGGGGTTCTACAGCCCCAGCATTTT. Amino acids: CSAREGVLQPQHF.